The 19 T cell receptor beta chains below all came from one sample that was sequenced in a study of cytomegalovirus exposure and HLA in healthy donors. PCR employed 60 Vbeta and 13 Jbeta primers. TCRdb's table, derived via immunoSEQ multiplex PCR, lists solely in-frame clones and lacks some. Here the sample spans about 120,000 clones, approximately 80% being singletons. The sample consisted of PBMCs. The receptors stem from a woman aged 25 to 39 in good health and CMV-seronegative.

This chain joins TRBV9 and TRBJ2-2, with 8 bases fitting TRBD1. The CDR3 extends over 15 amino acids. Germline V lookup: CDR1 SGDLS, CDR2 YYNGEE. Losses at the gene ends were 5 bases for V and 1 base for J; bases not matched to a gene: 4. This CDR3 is CASSVQGVNTGELFF. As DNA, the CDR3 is TGTGCCAGCAGTGTACAGGGGGTGAACACCGGGGAGCTGTTTTTT.

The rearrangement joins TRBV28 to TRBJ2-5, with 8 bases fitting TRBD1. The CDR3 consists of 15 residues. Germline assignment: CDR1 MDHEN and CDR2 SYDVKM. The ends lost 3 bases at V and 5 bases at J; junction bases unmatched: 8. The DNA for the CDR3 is TGTGCCAGCAGTTTCCAACACAGGGGGGTGGAGACCCAGTACTTC. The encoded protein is CASSFQHRGVETQYF.

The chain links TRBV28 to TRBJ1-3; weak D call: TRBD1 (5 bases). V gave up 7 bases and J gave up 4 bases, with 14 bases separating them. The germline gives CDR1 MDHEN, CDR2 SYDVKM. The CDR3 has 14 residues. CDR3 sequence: CASTSVGRGNTIYF. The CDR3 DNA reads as TGTGCCAGCACCAGCGTGGGGCGCGGAAACACCATATATTTT.

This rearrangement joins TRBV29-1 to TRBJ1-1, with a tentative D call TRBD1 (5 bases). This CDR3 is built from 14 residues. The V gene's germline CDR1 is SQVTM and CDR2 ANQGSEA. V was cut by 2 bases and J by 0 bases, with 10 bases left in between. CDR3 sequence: CSVEPPGVNTEAFF. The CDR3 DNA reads TGCAGCGTTGAACCCCCGGGGGTGAACACTGAAGCTTTCTTT.

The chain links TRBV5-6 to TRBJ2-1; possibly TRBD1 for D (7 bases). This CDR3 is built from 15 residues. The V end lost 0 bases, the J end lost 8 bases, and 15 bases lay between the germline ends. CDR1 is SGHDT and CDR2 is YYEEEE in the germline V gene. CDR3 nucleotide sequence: TGTGCCAGCAGCTTGGGGGTAGGCAGGGGGGATGAGCAGTTCTTC. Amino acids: CASSLGVGRGDEQFF.

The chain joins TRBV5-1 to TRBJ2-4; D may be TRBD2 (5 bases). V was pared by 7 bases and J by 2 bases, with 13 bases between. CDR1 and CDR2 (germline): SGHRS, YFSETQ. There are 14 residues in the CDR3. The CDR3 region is CASGAGGPKNIQYF. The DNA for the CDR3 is TGCGCCAGCGGTGCAGGAGGACCCAAAAACATTCAGTACTTC.

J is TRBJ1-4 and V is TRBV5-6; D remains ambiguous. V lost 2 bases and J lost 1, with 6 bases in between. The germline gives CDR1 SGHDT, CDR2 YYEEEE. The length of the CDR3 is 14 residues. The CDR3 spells CASSLTGTNEKLFF. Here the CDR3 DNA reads TGTGCCAGCAGCTTAACGGGAACTAATGAAAAACTGTTTTTT.

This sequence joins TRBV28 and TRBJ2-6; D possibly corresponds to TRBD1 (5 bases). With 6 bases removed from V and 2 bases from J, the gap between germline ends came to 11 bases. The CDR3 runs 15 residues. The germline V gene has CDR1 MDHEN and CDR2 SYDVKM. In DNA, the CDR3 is TGTGCCAGCAGAGGGGCCGACCCTGGGGCCAACGTCCTGACTTTC. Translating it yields CASRGADPGANVLTF.

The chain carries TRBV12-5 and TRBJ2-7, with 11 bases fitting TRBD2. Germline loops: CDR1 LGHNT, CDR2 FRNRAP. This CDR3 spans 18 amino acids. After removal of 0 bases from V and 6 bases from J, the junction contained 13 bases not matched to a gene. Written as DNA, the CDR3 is TGTGCTAGTGGTTTGGTACCTCGACTAGCGGGACCCATGCCCGAGCAGTACTTC. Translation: CASGLVPRLAGPMPEQYF.

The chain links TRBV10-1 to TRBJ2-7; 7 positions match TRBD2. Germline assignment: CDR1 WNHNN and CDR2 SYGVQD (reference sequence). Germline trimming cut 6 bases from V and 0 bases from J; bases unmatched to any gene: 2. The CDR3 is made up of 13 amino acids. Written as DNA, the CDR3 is TGCGCCAGCAGCGCTAGCGGCTCCTACGAGCAGTACTTC. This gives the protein CASSASGSYEQYF.

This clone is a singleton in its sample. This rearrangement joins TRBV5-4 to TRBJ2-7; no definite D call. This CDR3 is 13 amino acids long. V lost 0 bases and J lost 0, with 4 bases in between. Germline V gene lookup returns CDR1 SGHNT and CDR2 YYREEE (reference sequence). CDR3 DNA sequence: TGTGCCAGCAGCTTGGTGGCCTCCTACGAGCAGTACTTC. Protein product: CASSLVASYEQYF.

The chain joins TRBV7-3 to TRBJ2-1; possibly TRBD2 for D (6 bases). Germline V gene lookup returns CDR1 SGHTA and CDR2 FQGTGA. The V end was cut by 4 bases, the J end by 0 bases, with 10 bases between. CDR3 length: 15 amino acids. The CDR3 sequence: CASSSMGGSYNEQFF. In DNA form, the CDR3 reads TGTGCCAGCAGCTCAATGGGGGGCTCCTACAATGAGCAGTTCTTC.

The CDR3 protein is CASRTSTSGNYEQYF. The CDR3 nucleotides are TGTGCCAGCAGGACCTCCACTAGCGGGAACTACGAGCAGTACTTC. This sequence joins TRBV6-5 and TRBJ2-7; 10 positions match TRBD2. J gave up 3 bases and V 6 bases, and 8 bases lay outside the gene matches. This CDR3 contains 15 residues. CDR1 is MNHEY and CDR2 is SVGAGI in the germline V gene.

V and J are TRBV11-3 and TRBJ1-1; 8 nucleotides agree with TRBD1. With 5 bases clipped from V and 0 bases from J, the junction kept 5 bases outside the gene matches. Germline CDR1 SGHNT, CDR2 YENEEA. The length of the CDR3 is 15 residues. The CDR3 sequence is CASSPGGRMNTEAFF. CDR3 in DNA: TGTGCCAGCAGCCCAGGGGGCCGCATGAACACTGAAGCTTTCTTT. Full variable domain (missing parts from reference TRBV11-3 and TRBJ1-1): EAGVVQSPRYKIIEKKQPVAFWCNPISGHNTLYWYLQNLGQGPELLIRYENEEAVDDSQLPKDRFSAERLKGVDSTLKIQPAELGDSAVYLCASSPGGRMNTEAFFGQGTRLTVV.

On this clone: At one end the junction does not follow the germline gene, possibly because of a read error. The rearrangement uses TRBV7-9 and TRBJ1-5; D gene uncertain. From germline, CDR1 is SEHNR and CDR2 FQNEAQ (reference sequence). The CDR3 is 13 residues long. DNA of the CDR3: TGTTCCAGCAGCTTAGAAGAGGGAGGGCCCCAGCATTTT. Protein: CSSSLEEGGPQHF.

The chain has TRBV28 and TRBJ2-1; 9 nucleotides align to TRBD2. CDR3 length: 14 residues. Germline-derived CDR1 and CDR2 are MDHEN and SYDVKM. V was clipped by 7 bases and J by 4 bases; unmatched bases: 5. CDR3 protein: CASKAGGYYNEQFF. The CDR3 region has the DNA TGTGCCAGCAAAGCGGGAGGCTATTACAATGAGCAGTTCTTC.

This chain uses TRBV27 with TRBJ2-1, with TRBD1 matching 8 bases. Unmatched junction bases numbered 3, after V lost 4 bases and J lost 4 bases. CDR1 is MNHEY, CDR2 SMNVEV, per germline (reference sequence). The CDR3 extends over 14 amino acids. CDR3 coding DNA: TGTGCCAGCAGTTCCCAGGGGGCATACAATGAGCAGTTCTTC. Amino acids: CASSSQGAYNEQFF.

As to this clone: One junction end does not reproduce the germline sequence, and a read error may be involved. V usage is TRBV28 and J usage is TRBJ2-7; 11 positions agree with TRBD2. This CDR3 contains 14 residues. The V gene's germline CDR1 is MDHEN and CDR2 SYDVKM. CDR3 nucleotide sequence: TGTGCCAGCAATGCCCCCGGGACTAGCGGTACTTTCGACTTC. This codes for CASNAPGTSGTFDF.

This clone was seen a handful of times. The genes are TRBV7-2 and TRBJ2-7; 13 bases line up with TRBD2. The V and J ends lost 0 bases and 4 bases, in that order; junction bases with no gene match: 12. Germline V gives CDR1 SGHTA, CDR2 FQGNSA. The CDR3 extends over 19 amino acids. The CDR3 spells CASSLARLAGGGRSYEQYF. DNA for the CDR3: TGTGCCAGCAGCTTAGCGAGACTAGCGGGAGGAGGGCGGTCGTACGAGCAGTACTTC.